This is a list of T cell receptor beta chains from one sample in a study of T-cell reconstitution after alpha-beta-depleted transplantation in children. MiXCR, applied by TCRdb to the PCR reads, yields one record per CDR3 protein. The sample yields approximately 400,000 distinct CDR3 sequences, 15% to 20% seen once. The source was PBMCs, mostly from graft donor cells, collected 360 days after TCRalphabeta/CD19-depleted stem cell transplant. The receptors were gathered from a boy in the first two years of life who had a stem cell transplant for Wiskott-Aldrich syndrome, so the T cells may come from the graft donor. Both conserved end residues are part of each CDR3. A D gene is named only where the DNA matches it firmly. A row's size may be missing; if present it is once, few, many or a size class.

J gene | D gene | V gene | clone size | CDR3 protein | CDR3 DNA
TRBJ2-1 | . | TRBV5-1 | few | CASTFYSENNEQFF | TGCGCCAGCACTTTTTACTCAGAAAACAATGAGCAGTTCTTC
TRBJ2-3 | TRBD1 | TRBV29-1 | . | CSDRTGTDTQYF | TGCAGCGATCGGACAGGGACAGATACGCAGTATTTT
TRBJ1-2 | . | TRBV6-5 | . | CASSYRTINHGYTF | TGTGCCAGCAGTTACAGGACCATTAACCATGGCTACACCTTC
TRBJ2-1 | . | TRBV24-1 | few | CATSDRWGVRGEQFF | TGTGCCACCAGTGATCGATGGGGGGTTCGTGGTGAGCAGTTCTTC
TRBJ1-1 | TRBD1 | TRBV11-1 | . | CASSFDRGRTEAFF | TGTGCCAGCAGCTTCGACAGGGGTCGGACTGAAGCTTTCTTT
TRBJ2-1 | TRBD1 | TRBV5-1 | . | CASSLTGQFYNEQFF | TGCGCCAGCAGCTTGACGGGACAGTTCTACAATGAGCAGTTCTTC
TRBJ2-3 | . | TRBV14 | few | CASSPRLEGTQYF | TGTGCCAGCAGCCCTCGACTAGAGGGTACGCAGTATTTT
TRBJ1-5 | . | TRBV7-9 | few | CASSLIQPQHF | TGTGCCAGCAGCTTAATCCAGCCCCAGCATTTT
TRBJ2-5 | . | TRBV5-1 | . | CASSALLGGETQYF | TGCGCCAGCAGCGCACTATTAGGAGGGGAGACCCAGTACTTC
TRBJ1-1 | . | TRBV14 | . | CASSQVRGDGTEAFF | TGTGCCAGCAGCCAAGTTCGGGGGGATGGCACTGAAGCTTTCTTT
TRBJ2-1 | TRBD2 | TRBV7-9 | many | CASSLDPSGSSYNEQFF | TGTGCCAGCAGCTTAGACCCTAGCGGGAGCTCCTACAATGAGCAGTTCTTC
TRBJ2-7 | . | TRBV18 | few | CASSPRGQFLHEQYF | TGTGCCAGCTCACCACGAGGACAGTTTTTACACGAGCAGTACTTC
TRBJ2-1 | . | TRBV12-3/TRBV12-4 | . | CASSLRGPLYNEQFF | TGTGCCAGCAGTTTACGAGGTCCCCTTTACAATGAGCAGTTCTTC
TRBJ2-1 | . | TRBV15 | . | CATSSRRFTDHEQFF | TGTGCCACCAGCAGCAGAAGGTTCACAGATCATGAGCAGTTCTTC
TRBJ2-1 | TRBD2 | TRBV11-1 | . | CASSLLAGTTDEQFF | TGTGCCAGCAGCTTACTAGCGGGGACCACGGATGAGCAGTTCTTC
TRBJ2-3 | . | TRBV12-3/TRBV12-4 | once | CASSFGSTGLGTDTQYF | TGTGCCAGCAGTTTCGGGTCCACAGGGTTGGGCACAGATACGCAGTATTTT
TRBJ2-7 | . | TRBV4-1 | many | CASSQGGYRVGDEQYF | TGCGCCAGCAGCCAAGGAGGTTACAGGGTAGGCGACGAGCAGTACTTC
TRBJ2-7 | . | TRBV29-1 | few | CSVETRTGTYEQYF | TGCAGCGTTGAAACCCGGACGGGTACCTACGAGCAGTACTTC
TRBJ1-1 | . | TRBV7-6 | . | CASSLEVRGPTEAFF | TGTGCCAGCAGCTTAGAGGTCAGGGGACCAACTGAAGCTTTCTTT
TRBJ2-6 | . | TRBV2 | . | CALPLRSIQLSGANVLTF | TGTGCTTTGCCCCTCCGTTCGATCCAACTCTCTGGGGCCAACGTCCTGACTTTC
TRBJ2-1 | TRBD2 | TRBV7-9 | few | CASSTLAGGGYNEQFF | TGTGCCAGCAGCACCCTAGCGGGAGGGGGGTACAATGAGCAGTTCTTC
TRBJ2-2 | . | TRBV4-2 | . | CASSQDWGTGELFF | TGTGCCAGCAGCCAAGATTGGGGCACCGGGGAGCTGTTTTTT
TRBJ2-3 | . | TRBV4-3 | . | CASSQSGVDTQYF | TGCGCCAGCAGCCAATCCGGGGTAGATACGCAGTATTTT